The following is a T cell receptor beta chain sequence with its context. The antigen is undetermined. This entry belongs to a study of cytomegalovirus exposure and HLA in healthy donors. Whole-study context: Most genotyped donors, approximately 81% of 398, had Caucasian-associated genetic ancestry.

13 Jbeta primers and 60 Vbeta primers were used for the PCR. Assay used: immunoSEQ multiplex PCR; TCRdb lists only in-frame clones, some missing. The repertoire holds roughly 100,000 clones, with about 80% as singletons. Findings of the study overall: In a later analysis, TCR beta V- and J-gene trimming was associated with a missense DCLRE1C variant.

V was trimmed by 1 base and J by 2 bases, leaving 9 bases between them. This CDR3 region has 14 residues. Germline V CDR1 and CDR2: LNHNV, YYDKDF (reference sequence). This chain links TRBV15 with TRBJ2-7; TRBD1 is a possible D gene (6 bases). The specimen was PBMCs. The TCR was taken from a female donor in good health and CMV-seropositive. The CDR3: CATSRGTAAYEQYF. CDR3 nucleotide sequence: TGTGCCACCAGCAGAGGGACAGCCGCCTACGAGCAGTACTTC.